The 28 T cell receptor beta chains below were found in one sample sequenced in a study of blood T cell repertoires in COVID-19. The method was immunoSEQ multiplex PCR; TCRdb's version includes in-frame clones alone and lacks a portion of them. The sample includes 200,000 to 300,000 clones, around 89% seen only once; the top ten take 4.1%. The sample taken for sequencing was PBMCs or T cells enriched from blood (not recorded which). These receptors originate from a woman under 40 who had recovered from COVID-19.

This clone appeared a single time. The chain links TRBV4-3 to TRBJ2-1, with TRBD2 matching over 11 bases. Germline V gene sequence: CDR1 LGHNA, CDR2 YSLEER. V shed 1 base and J 3 bases; nucleotides not matched to a gene: 2. CDR3 length: 16 residues. The CDR3: CASSQGLAGYYNEQFF. The CDR3 DNA sequence: TGCGCCAGCAGCCAAGGACTAGCGGGATACTACAATGAGCAGTTCTTC.

This clone was detected only once. The rearrangement links TRBV5-1 to TRBJ1-5, with 8 bases identical to TRBD1. V shed 0 bases, J shed 7 bases, and the junction held 3 bases outside the gene matches. This CDR3 region has 14 residues. Germline V lookup: CDR1 SGHRS, CDR2 YFSETQ. The CDR3 sequence: CASSLGQGSQPQHF. As DNA, the CDR3 is TGCGCCAGCAGCTTGGGACAGGGGTCCCAGCCCCAGCATTTT.

The chain has TRBV6-5 and TRBJ2-7; possible D gene TRBD2, 6 bases. There are 13 residues in the CDR3. V shed 2 bases and J shed 4 bases, with 9 bases lying between them. CDR1 MNHEY and CDR2 SVGAGI come from the germline V gene. The CDR3 sequence: CASSYGTRYEQYF. CDR3 DNA sequence: TGTGCCAGCAGTTACGGGACTCGATACGAGCAGTACTTC.

This chain connects TRBV5-6 to TRBJ2-7; 7 positions match TRBD1. Germline lookup yields CDR1 SGHDT and CDR2 YYEEEE. The CDR3 is 16 amino acids. J gave up 2 bases and V 3 bases, and 11 bases lay outside the gene matches. The CDR3, as DNA: TGTGCCAGCAGCTCCCCGACCCGGGACAGACCCTACGAGCAGTACTTC. Protein: CASSSPTRDRPYEQYF.

This chain links TRBV7-3 with TRBJ2-2; tentatively, D is TRBD2 (6 bases). CDR3 length equals 15 residues. Germline assignment: CDR1 SGHTA and CDR2 FQGTGA. V was trimmed by 0 bases and J by 4 bases, leaving 9 bases between them. For the CDR3, the DNA is TGTGCCAGCAGCTTAACCCGGGAGAGCACCGGGGAGCTGTTTTTT. Translation gives CASSLTRESTGELFF.

V is TRBV4-2 and J is TRBJ1-2; 10 bases match TRBD1. The germline CDR1 and CDR2 sequences are LGHNA and YNFKEQ. The CDR3 spans 16 residues. Losses at the gene ends were 0 bases for V and 8 bases for J; bases not matched to a gene: 9. CDR3 amino acids: CASSQEPGQGFGGYTF. Here the CDR3 DNA reads TGTGCCAGCAGCCAAGAACCGGGACAGGGGTTTGGCGGCTACACCTTC.

The chain is built from TRBV28 and TRBJ2-7; 8 bases line up with TRBD2. Germline V gives CDR1 MDHEN, CDR2 SYDVKM. Losses at the gene ends were 3 bases for V and 6 bases for J; bases not matched to a gene: 7. The CDR3 sequence is 14 residues long. The CDR3 is CASSFPGGPTEQYF. The CDR3 bases are TGTGCCAGCAGTTTCCCGGGAGGGCCGACCGAGCAGTACTTC. Based on the CDR3 plus reference TRBV28 and TRBJ2-7, the full variable domain is DVKVTQSSRYLVKRTGEKVFLECVQDMDHENMFWYRQDPGLGLRLIYFSYDVKMKEKGDIPEGYSVSREKKERFSLILESASTNQTSMYLCASSFPGGPTEQYFGPGTRLTVT.

This chain links TRBV7-3 with TRBJ1-1; D is uncertain. The germline V gene encodes CDR1 SGHTA and CDR2 FQGTGA. The CDR3 length is 14 residues. V lost 1 base to trimming and J lost 6 bases, with 12 bases between them. CDR3 protein: CASSLIHGVAEAFF. In DNA form, the CDR3 reads TGTGCCAGCAGCTTAATCCACGGAGTGGCTGAAGCTTTCTTT.

The chain is built from TRBV6-2 or TRBV6-3 and TRBJ2-1; the match to TRBD2 covers 8 bases. CDR3 length: 16 residues. V shed 0 bases and J 4 bases; nucleotides not matched to a gene: 5. CDR1 MNHEY and CDR2 SVGEGT come from the germline V gene. The CDR3 DNA follows: TGTGCCAGCAGTTACTCGTCGGGAGGGCGGTACAATGAGCAGTTCTTC. Translation gives CASSYSSGGRYNEQFF.

This chain joins TRBV4-1 and TRBJ1-5; 7 nucleotides align to TRBD1. The CDR3 consists of 15 residues. V shed 1 base, J shed 9 bases, and the junction held 9 bases outside the gene matches. The germline V gene encodes CDR1 MGHRA and CDR2 YSYEKL. Written as DNA, the CDR3 is TGCGCCAGCAGCCAAGTAACAGGGGTAGGTGGGCCCCAGCATTTT. This sequence encodes CASSQVTGVGGPQHF.

V and J are TRBV27 and TRBJ2-1, with TRBD1 matching over 8 bases. CDR1 is MNHEY, CDR2 SMNVEV, per germline (reference sequence). This CDR3 is built from 15 residues. With 3 bases clipped from V and 7 bases from J, the junction kept 8 bases outside the gene matches. The CDR3 reads CASSLRAGGFNEQFF. DNA for the CDR3: TGTGCCAGCAGTTTGCGGGCAGGGGGCTTTAATGAGCAGTTCTTC.

This chain connects TRBV7-3 to TRBJ1-6; the match to TRBD1 covers 7 bases. Trimming removed 4 bases from V and 10 bases from J; junction bases left unmatched: 4. There are 13 residues in the CDR3. Per germline, CDR1 SGHTA and CDR2 FQGTGA. CDR3 DNA: TGTGCCAGCAGCTCAACAGGGGAATCACCCCTCCACTTT. This encodes CASSSTGESPLHF.

This clone showed up just once. V gene TRBV5-1 combines with J gene TRBJ2-1, with 8 bases lining up with TRBD1. After removal of 0 bases from V and 6 bases from J, the junction contained 20 bases not matched to a gene. From germline, CDR1 is SGHRS and CDR2 YFSETQ. This CDR3 region has 20 residues. CDR3 sequence: CASSLVGTGTKSREINEQFF. Here the CDR3 DNA reads TGCGCCAGCAGCTTGGTTGGGACAGGAACTAAGAGTAGAGAAATCAATGAGCAGTTCTTC. The full variable domain, in which reference TRBV5-1 and TRBJ2-1 provide the parts outside the CDR3, is KAGVTQTPRYLIKTRGQQVTLSCSPISGHRSVSWYQQTPGQGLQFLFEYFSETQRNKGNFPGRFSGRQFSNSRSEMNVSTLELGDSALYLCASSLVGTGTKSREINEQFFGPGTRLTVL.

The genes are TRBV4-1 and TRBJ1-1; D is unclear. CDR3 size: 13 residues. Looked up from germline, CDR1 is MGHRA and CDR2 is YSYEKL. Trimming took 3 bases from V and 5 from J, leaving 10 bases between them. The CDR3 sequence: CASSQTRVTEAFF. Written as DNA, the CDR3 is TGCGCCAGCAGCCAGACTAGGGTAACTGAAGCTTTCTTT.

This sequence joins TRBV19 and TRBJ1-5; 8 bases agree with TRBD1. This CDR3 spans 16 amino acids. The germline V gene has CDR1 LNHDA and CDR2 SQIVND (reference sequence). V lost 5 bases to trimming and J lost 0 bases; unmatched junction nucleotides: 6. CDR3 amino acids: CASSRQGRTSNQPQHF. In DNA form, the CDR3 reads TGTGCCAGTAGTCGACAGGGGAGGACTAGCAATCAGCCCCAGCATTTT.

The chain employs TRBV27 and TRBJ2-1, with 8 positions matching TRBD2. Germline values: CDR1 MNHEY, CDR2 SMNVEV (reference sequence). V shed 3 bases, J shed 12 bases, and the junction held 25 bases outside the gene matches. This CDR3 has 19 amino acids. Here the CDR3 reads CASSLGSAYPGGRGGWQFF. The CDR3 nucleotides read TGTGCCAGCAGTTTGGGCTCCGCCTATCCGGGAGGGCGGGGAGGCTGGCAGTTCTTC.

This chain links TRBV28 with TRBJ1-6; D not resolved. Germline V gene sequence: CDR1 MDHEN, CDR2 SYDVKM. V shed 6 bases and J shed 7 bases, with 10 bases lying between them. The CDR3 sequence is 13 residues long. This CDR3 reads CASSRGKNSPLHF. CDR3 sequence (DNA): TGTGCCAGCAGCCGGGGAAAGAATTCACCCCTCCACTTT.

The chain employs TRBV24-1 and TRBJ1-1; weak D call: TRBD1 (6 bases). CDR1 and CDR2 from the germline V gene are KGHDR and SFDVKD. CDR3 length: 12 residues. Trimming removed 4 bases from V and 12 bases from J, with 14 bases in between. The CDR3 is CATSDPRQESFF. In nucleotides, the CDR3 is TGTGCCACCAGTGACCCTAGACAGGAGTCTTTCTTT.

The table lists this clone with a count of one. The chain is built from TRBV14 and TRBJ2-2; D ambiguous. The germline V gene has CDR1 SGHDN and CDR2 FVKESK. This CDR3 spans 14 amino acids. V was clipped by 4 bases and J by 1 base, with 7 bases between them. The CDR3, as DNA: TGTGCCAGCAGCCGCGGTGTGAACACCGGGGAGCTGTTTTTT. This gives the protein CASSRGVNTGELFF.

This clone was seen only a few times. V is TRBV5-4 and J is TRBJ1-6, with 9 bases that match TRBD1. The trim removed 8 bases at V and 6 bases at J, leaving 6 bases unmatched. The CDR3 runs to 14 residues. In germline, CDR1 is SGHNT, CDR2 YYREEE (reference sequence). CDR3 sequence: CASQLQGANSPLHF. CDR3 DNA: TGTGCCAGTCAGTTACAGGGGGCTAATTCACCCCTCCACTTT.

This rearrangement joins TRBV7-9 to TRBJ1-1; D call uncertain. This CDR3 has 15 residues. The V end lost 2 bases, the J end lost 1 base, and 11 bases lay between the germline ends. Germline V CDR1 and CDR2: SEHNR, FQNEAQ (reference sequence). CDR3 residues: CASSLSGSGNTEAFF. The CDR3 region has the DNA TGTGCCAGCAGCTTAAGTGGATCGGGGAACACTGAAGCTTTCTTT.

The chain uses TRBV7-9 and TRBJ2-1; the match to TRBD2 covers 10 bases. The CDR3 contains 16 residues. CDR1 SEHNR and CDR2 FQNEAQ come from the germline V gene (reference sequence). The V gene end was trimmed by 5 bases and the J gene end by 7 bases; junction bases not matched to a gene: 11. The CDR3 sequence: CASSAERASGRNEQFF. In DNA form, the CDR3 reads TGTGCCAGCAGCGCGGAGAGGGCTAGCGGGAGAAATGAGCAGTTCTTC.

This chain connects TRBV27 to TRBJ1-2, with no clear D. The V gene lost 10 bases and the J gene lost 2 bases, with 11 bases spanning the gap. The germline CDR1 and CDR2 sequences are MNHEY and SMNVEV (reference sequence). The CDR3 contains 12 residues. For the CDR3, the DNA is TGTGCCACCAGAACCGAGAACTATGGCTACACCTTC. This gives the protein CATRTENYGYTF.

V is TRBV28 and J is TRBJ2-7, with a possible D match to TRBD2 (6 bases). CDR3 length equals 18 residues. Trimming left V 5 bases short and J 1 base short, with 24 bases between. Looked up from germline, CDR1 is MDHEN and CDR2 is SYDVKM. The CDR3 region has the DNA TGTGCCAGCAGTCAGCCGGGACTCCGTAACCCACGTTCCTACGAGCAGTACTTC. Its protein product is CASSQPGLRNPRSYEQYF.

DNA for the CDR3: TGTGCCAGCAGTCGGAGCAGGACAGGGCTGCGTGGCTACACCTTC. Its protein is CASSRSRTGLRGYTF. The rearrangement joins TRBV27 to TRBJ1-2, with 8 bases matching TRBD1. V shed 5 bases and J 7 bases; nucleotides not matched to a gene: 12. In germline, CDR1 is MNHEY, CDR2 SMNVEV (reference sequence). This CDR3 region has 15 residues.

The chain employs TRBV7-2 and TRBJ2-7; D is perhaps TRBD2 (6 bases). The germline V and J ends were trimmed by 7 bases and 0 bases, with 16 bases remaining between them. The CDR3 sequence is 15 residues long. Germline CDR1 SGHTA, CDR2 FQGNSA. The CDR3 spells CASTTRASVSYEQYF. CDR3 coding DNA: TGTGCCAGCACAACTCGGGCTAGCGTCTCCTACGAGCAGTACTTC.

This clone is a singleton in its sample. J is TRBJ2-1 and V is TRBV7-3, with 8 bases identical to TRBD1. V lost 1 base, J lost 8 bases, and 13 bases stayed unmatched. The CDR3 is 17 residues long. Per germline, CDR1 SGHTA and CDR2 FQGTGA. DNA for the CDR3: TGTGCCAGCAGCTTAAGGCGTGTGGGGACAGGTGCGGATGAGCAGTTCTTC. This translates into CASSLRRVGTGADEQFF.

The V and J genes are TRBV30 and TRBJ2-7, with 9 bases matching TRBD2. Germline assignment: CDR1 GTSNPN and CDR2 SVGIG (reference sequence). With V trimmed by 4 bases and J by 7 bases, 14 bases remained unmatched. This CDR3 has 15 amino acids. The CDR3 reads CAWTSFSGSVGEQYF. DNA of the CDR3: TGTGCCTGGACGTCGTTTAGCGGGAGTGTCGGAGAGCAGTACTTC.